These 17 T cell receptor beta chains were sequenced from one sample in a study of regulatory and conventional T cells in RAG deficiency. Blood CD4+ CD25-low CD127-high conventional T cells supplied the genomic DNA template. The protocol was immunoSEQ multiplex PCR, while the TCRdb copy is restricted to in-frame clones and leaves out a portion. The sample yields more than 40,000 clones, about 90% seen once. The same specimen was also included in a second study, on regulatory T cells. That paper adds: Amplification used 52 TRBV primers and 13 TRBJ primers.

The sample consisted of CD4+ effector T cells sorted from blood. All receptors derive from a human donor in good health.

This clone has just one count. The chain uses TRBV6-5 and TRBJ2-7; 10 bases agree with TRBD1. Germline-derived CDR1 and CDR2 are MNHEY and SVGAGI. This CDR3 is built from 15 residues. J was trimmed by 4 bases and V by 6 bases; bases with no gene match: 9. The CDR3 reads CASSRQDRGGYEQYF. The CDR3 bases are TGTGCCAGCAGCAGACAGGACAGGGGGGGGTACGAGCAGTACTTC.

This rearrangement joins TRBV9 to TRBJ1-1; TRBD1 agrees at 9 bases. Germline V gives CDR1 SGDLS, CDR2 YYNGEE. This CDR3 is built from 15 residues. V trimming: 3 bases; J trimming: 4 bases; junction bases outside the gene matches: 7. The CDR3 sequence is CASSEIGQGSTEAFF. CDR3 DNA: TGTGCCAGCAGCGAAATAGGACAGGGGTCCACTGAAGCTTTCTTT. The variable domain in full, with the rest retrieved from reference TRBV9 and TRBJ1-1, is DSGVTQTPKHLITATGQRVTLRCSPRSGDLSVYWYQQSLDQGLQFLIQYYNGEERAKGNILERFSAQQFPDLHSELNLSSLELGDSALYFCASSEIGQGSTEAFFGQGTRLTVV.

The sample holds a few counts of this clone. The J gene is TRBJ2-2, the V gene TRBV21-1. TRBV21-1 is deemed a pseudogene. The CDR3 totals 10 residues. The CDR3 reads CASQLVELFF. The CDR3 bases are TGTGCCAGCCAATTGGTGGAGCTGTTTTTT.

The chain joins TRBV28 to TRBJ2-7; 9 bases agree with TRBD2. Germline V CDR1 and CDR2: MDHEN, SYDVKM. Losses at the gene ends were 6 bases for V and 3 bases for J; bases not matched to a gene: 9. The CDR3 runs to 15 residues. CDR3 loop: CASRGASGAHYEQYF. Written as DNA, the CDR3 is TGTGCCAGCAGGGGGGCTAGCGGGGCCCACTACGAGCAGTACTTC. Combining the CDR3 with reference TRBV28 and TRBJ2-7 gives the whole variable domain DVKVTQSSRYLVKRTGEKVFLECVQDMDHENMFWYRQDPGLGLRLIYFSYDVKMKEKGDIPEGYSVSREKKERFSLILESASTNQTSMYLCASRGASGAHYEQYFGPGTRLTVT.

The rearrangement joins TRBV6-1 to TRBJ1-5, with a tentative D call TRBD1 (5 bases). Germline V gene sequence: CDR1 MNHNS, CDR2 SASEGT. The CDR3 extends over 15 amino acids. Trimming pared 6 bases from V and 5 bases from J, leaving 17 bases between. CDR3 protein: CASRLYRDGYQPQHF. The CDR3, as DNA: TGTGCCAGCAGACTATACCGGGACGGCTATCAGCCCCAGCATTTT.

The chain carries TRBV27 and TRBJ1-2; 9 nucleotides match TRBD1. The CDR3 sequence is 13 residues long. The germline V gene has CDR1 MNHEY and CDR2 SMNVEV (reference sequence). The J segment lost 5 bases and the V segment lost 6 bases, leaving 4 bases of the junction unmatched. The CDR3 sequence: CASSPDRGYGYTF. In DNA form, the CDR3 reads TGTGCCAGCAGCCCCGACAGGGGGTATGGCTACACCTTC.

The J gene is TRBJ2-6, the V gene TRBV7-2; no definite D call. CDR1 is SGHTA, CDR2 FQGNSA, per germline. This CDR3 spans 15 amino acids. Trimming took off 1 base at V and 1 base at J, with 5 bases between the two ends. For the CDR3, the DNA is TGTGCCAGCAGCTTAGACGGTTCTGGGGCCAACGTCCTGACTTTC. Its translation: CASSLDGSGANVLTF.

The chain couples TRBV27 to TRBJ1-5; D may be TRBD1 (5 bases). Germline V gene data show CDR1 as MNHEY and CDR2 as SMNVEV (reference sequence). V dropped 6 bases and J dropped 2 bases, with 14 bases sitting between them. CDR3 length: 15 amino acids. The CDR3, as DNA: TGTGCCAGCAGCTTGACAGCCTGGGGCAATCAGCCCCAGCATTTT. Translation: CASSLTAWGNQPQHF.

The genes are TRBV19 and TRBJ1-2, with D tentatively TRBD1 (6 bases). The V end was cut by 10 bases, the J end by 4 bases, with 13 bases between. Germline V gene sequence: CDR1 LNHDA, CDR2 SQIVND (reference sequence). The CDR3 length is 12 residues. Here the CDR3 DNA reads TGTGCCATCTCAGACAGGAGCTATGGCTACACCTTC. It encodes CAISDRSYGYTF.

The V and J genes are TRBV28 and TRBJ2-7; TRBD2 matches at 14 bases. V shed 6 bases and J 5 bases; nucleotides not matched to a gene: 6. CDR1 is MDHEN and CDR2 is SYDVKM in the germline V gene. This CDR3 region has 15 residues. CDR3 in amino acids: CASRRGTSGSNEQYF. For the CDR3, the DNA is TGTGCCAGCAGACGCGGGACTAGCGGGAGCAACGAGCAGTACTTC.

The chain is built from TRBV28 and TRBJ1-5, with 9 bases lining up with TRBD1. Germline trimming cut 3 bases from V and 1 base from J; bases unmatched to any gene: 1. The CDR3 is made up of 15 amino acids. CDR1 is MDHEN, CDR2 SYDVKM, per germline. The CDR3 DNA reads as TGTGCCAGCAGTTTGGGACAGGGAAGCAATCAGCCCCAGCATTTT. Translation: CASSLGQGSNQPQHF. Complete variable domain (other parts from reference TRBV28 and TRBJ1-5): DVKVTQSSRYLVKRTGEKVFLECVQDMDHENMFWYRQDPGLGLRLIYFSYDVKMKEKGDIPEGYSVSREKKERFSLILESASTNQTSMYLCASSLGQGSNQPQHFGDGTRLSIL.

This clone was seen a single time. The chain uses TRBV18 and TRBJ1-3; a weak D match, TRBD1 (5 bases). This CDR3 spans 16 amino acids. From germline, CDR1 is KGHSH and CDR2 LQKENI. Trimming removed 5 bases at V and 0 bases at J, with 14 bases between. The CDR3 is CASSSLDSSSGNTIYF. The CDR3, as DNA: TGTGCCAGCTCATCCCTCGACAGCAGCTCTGGAAACACCATATATTTT.

This rearrangement joins TRBV9 to TRBJ2-1; 7 bases align to TRBD2. This CDR3 spans 15 amino acids. The junction had 4 bases not matched to a gene; V was cut back by 0 bases and J by 4 bases. The germline CDR1 and CDR2 sequences are SGDLS and YYNGEE. CDR3 bases: TGTGCCAGCAGCGTAGAAGGTAGCGGGTACAATGAGCAGTTCTTC. Protein: CASSVEGSGYNEQFF.

The V call is TRBV5-6, the J call TRBJ1-2; possibly TRBD1 for D (5 bases). The germline CDR1 and CDR2 sequences are SGHDT and YYEEEE. V was pared by 5 bases and J by 1 base, with 12 bases between. The CDR3 has 14 amino acids. As DNA, the CDR3 is TGTGCCAGCAGGCCCGGGACCGTTAACTATGGCTACACCTTC. Translating gives CASRPGTVNYGYTF.

The chain joins TRBV5-1 to TRBJ2-1, with D possibly TRBD1 on 5 matching bases. Germline V gives CDR1 SGHRS, CDR2 YFSETQ. Trimming stripped 1 base from V and 8 bases from J, with 13 bases between. This CDR3 region has 14 residues. The CDR3 protein is CASSLFARVDEQFF. The CDR3 nucleotides read TGCGCCAGCAGCTTGTTCGCCAGGGTCGATGAGCAGTTCTTC.

The J gene is TRBJ2-4, the V gene TRBV6-7; D not resolved. TRBV6-7 is marked as an open reading frame, function uncertain. Trimming cost V 2 bases and J 8 bases, with 10 bases left between them. The CDR3 length is 13 residues. The CDR3 DNA follows: TGTGCCAGCAGTTACCCGATCGGAGACATTCAGTACTTC. Protein product: CASSYPIGDIQYF.

The chain is built from TRBV18 and TRBJ2-5; D unclear. V lost 1 base and J lost 2, with 5 bases in between. The germline CDR1 and CDR2 sequences are KGHSH and LQKENI. The CDR3 covers 13 residues. CDR3 amino acids: CASSPLRQETQYF. The DNA for the CDR3 is TGTGCCAGCTCACCACTAAGGCAAGAGACCCAGTACTTC.